This TCR beta chain was identified in a study of blood T cell repertoires in COVID-19. As for the study in general: T cells, B-cell-depleted T cells, or PBMCs supplied cDNA or gDNA.

V was clipped by 6 bases and J by 0 bases, with 12 bases between them. The CDR3 totals 16 residues. TCRdb's table, derived via immunoSEQ multiplex PCR, lists solely in-frame clones and lacks some. The sample holds some 330,000 clones, around nine tenths seen once. The receptor was isolated from a man aged 25-45 years who had recovered from COVID-19. Sequenced: PBMCs or T cells enriched from blood (not recorded which). V usage is TRBV23-1 and J usage is TRBJ1-6; D is undetermined. TRBV23-1 belongs to the ORF category, with a function that is uncertain. The CDR3 DNA follows: TGCGCCAGCAGCCCACGTCCGGGCTCCTATAATTCACCCCTCCACTTT. This gives the protein CASSPRPGSYNSPLHF.